The 32 T cell receptor beta chains below come from one sample, sequenced in a study of human T cells and chemical hapten exposure. Using its own MiXCR run on the RACE reads, TCRdb lists one record per CDR3 protein. The data show 250,000 or so distinct CDR3 sequences, roughly 7.7% seen once. Time point noted: pre-sensitization, week 0. The treatment is: therapeutic diphenylcyclopropenone sensitization with weekly scalp DPC. The sequenced sample was whole blood, obtained in connection with sensitization to the hapten diphenylcyclopropenone (DPC). Source of these receptors: a young man with alopecia areata. Some clones in this sample may be carry-over from other donors' samples.

This clonotype was counted between two and nine times. J is TRBJ2-1 and V is TRBV10-3; 14 bases line up with TRBD2. The J segment lost 2 bases and the V segment lost 10 bases, leaving 7 bases of the junction unmatched. CDR1 is ENHRY, CDR2 SYGVKD, per germline. CDR3 length equals 16 residues. CDR3 DNA: TGTGCCACAGGGACTAGCGGGGGTTTTACCTACAATGAGCAGTTCTTC. Translation gives CATGTSGGFTYNEQFF.

This clonotype has more than one count but fewer than ten. The chain employs TRBV4-3 and TRBJ1-1; D perhaps matches TRBD1 (6 bases). The CDR3 runs 17 residues. Trimming removed 0 bases from V and 4 bases from J, with 18 bases in between. From germline, CDR1 is LGHNA and CDR2 YSLEER. The DNA of the CDR3 is TGCGCCAGCAGCCAAGATCGGTTGACAGGTGCGGGCACTGAAGCTTTCTTT. Amino acids: CASSQDRLTGAGTEAFF.

The rearrangement uses TRBV9 and TRBJ1-6, with D tentatively TRBD1 (5 bases). CDR1 SGDLS and CDR2 YYNGEE come from the germline V gene. Trimming shortened V by 2 bases and J by 7 bases, and 13 bases separated the two germline ends. The CDR3 totals 15 residues. The CDR3 region is CASSVAVGDNSPLHF. The CDR3, as DNA: TGTGCCAGCAGCGTCGCTGTAGGGGACAATTCACCCCTCCACTTT.

This clonotype came up many times. The chain joins TRBV27 to TRBJ2-1, with TRBD2 matching 10 bases. J lost 6 bases, V lost 5 bases, and 7 bases had no gene match. The germline gives CDR1 MNHEY, CDR2 SMNVEV (reference sequence). The CDR3 has 15 residues. The CDR3 loop reads CASSPSGGASNEQFF. CDR3 in DNA: TGTGCCAGCAGTCCCAGCGGGGGGGCAAGCAATGAGCAGTTCTTC.

This clonotype was recorded at least ten times. The chain carries TRBV25-1 and TRBJ1-2; TRBD1 matches 9 bases. V trimming: 6 bases; J trimming: 0 bases; junction bases outside the gene matches: 2. The CDR3 consists of 14 residues. The V gene's germline CDR1 is MGHDK and CDR2 SYGVNS. CDR3 sequence (DNA): TGTGCCAGCAGGGGGACAGGGACTAACTATGGCTACACCTTC. Protein product: CASRGTGTNYGYTF.

The rearrangement links TRBV25-1 to TRBJ2-1, with D perhaps matching TRBD1 (5 bases). The CDR3 has 16 amino acids. Deletions cut 7 bases from V and 4 bases from J, with 20 bases between. Germline CDR1 reads MGHDK; CDR2 reads SYGVNS. The CDR3 reads CASTSMGGRAYNEQFF. Written as DNA, the CDR3 is TGTGCCAGCACTTCAATGGGCGGCAGGGCTTACAATGAGCAGTTCTTC.

The gene calls are TRBV29-1 and TRBJ1-2; 8 bases line up with TRBD1. V lost 4 bases, J lost 7 bases, and 14 bases stayed unmatched. CDR3 size: 15 residues. The germline V gene encodes CDR1 SQVTM and CDR2 ANQGSEA. The CDR3 bases are TGCAGCGTTGGAAATTCCCTACAGGGGGTAGTTGGCTACACCTTC. As protein: CSVGNSLQGVVGYTF.

This chain joins TRBV7-2 and TRBJ1-6; no clear D gene. Trimming took 1 base from V and 5 from J, leaving 9 bases between them. This CDR3 has 15 residues. Germline lookup yields CDR1 SGHTA and CDR2 FQGNSA. The CDR3 sequence is CASSLVLGNNSPLHF. In DNA, the CDR3 is TGTGCCAGCAGCTTAGTCCTGGGAAATAATTCACCCCTCCACTTT.

The rearrangement joins TRBV29-1 to TRBJ1-2; possibly TRBD1 for D (6 bases). CDR1 SQVTM and CDR2 ANQGSEA come from the germline V gene. The CDR3 consists of 14 residues. The V and J ends lost 4 bases and 4 bases respectively, with 16 bases between them. The CDR3 DNA is TGCAGCGTTGTCACAGGGACCGTGGTCTATGGCTACACCTTC. This codes for CSVVTGTVVYGYTF.

This clonotype has at least ten counts. J is TRBJ1-2 and V is TRBV12-3 or TRBV12-4; no reliable D call. Trimming pared 1 base from V and 8 bases from J, leaving 14 bases between. CDR3 length: 14 amino acids. CDR3 residues: CASSLGQSREGYTF. CDR3 bases: TGTGCCAGCAGTTTAGGGCAGTCACGCGAAGGCTACACCTTC.

The sample holds many counts of this clonotype. This sequence joins TRBV11-2 and TRBJ2-1, with 9 positions matching TRBD1. J gave up 6 bases and V 3 bases, and 3 bases lay outside the gene matches. CDR3 length equals 14 residues. Germline V gene lookup returns CDR1 SGHAT and CDR2 FQNNGV. CDR3 DNA sequence: TGTGCCAGCAGCTTCCGGGACAGGGTCAATGAGCAGTTCTTC. It translates to CASSFRDRVNEQFF.

This clonotype appeared many times. The J gene is TRBJ2-5, the V gene TRBV4-3; 11 nucleotides line up with TRBD2. There are 16 residues in the CDR3. Germline-derived CDR1 and CDR2 are LGHNA and YSLEER. V was clipped by 4 bases and J by 1 base; unmatched bases: 5. The CDR3 coding sequence is TGCGCCAGCAGCCCCTATACTAGCGGGGGCCAAGAGACCCAGTACTTC. Amino acid sequence: CASSPYTSGGQETQYF.

The V gene is TRBV6-5, the J gene TRBJ1-1, with D unresolved. Trimming left V 7 bases short and J 1 base short, with 10 bases between. The CDR3 sequence is 13 residues long. The germline V gene encodes CDR1 MNHEY and CDR2 SVGAGI. The CDR3: CASNLLRNTEAFF. The CDR3 nucleotides are TGTGCCAGCAATTTACTGAGGAACACTGAAGCTTTCTTT.

This clonotype showed up many times. The J gene is TRBJ1-5, the V gene TRBV28; D might be TRBD1 (5 bases). CDR3 length: 13 amino acids. CDR1 and CDR2 from the germline V gene are MDHEN and SYDVKM. V shed 6 bases and J shed 7 bases, with 13 bases lying between them. This CDR3 is CASSHDRYQPQHF. Here the CDR3 DNA reads TGTGCCAGCAGCCACGACAGATACCAGCCCCAGCATTTT.

Ten or more counts support this clonotype. The chain combines TRBV18 with TRBJ1-1; the D gene is possibly TRBD1 (6 bases). Trimming removed 5 bases at V and 1 base at J, with 14 bases between. CDR3 length equals 15 residues. In germline, CDR1 is KGHSH, CDR2 LQKENI. The CDR3 bases are TGTGCCAGCTCATCGGGACAAGCCGGGAACACTGAAGCTTTCTTT. This encodes CASSSGQAGNTEAFF.

This chain connects TRBV2 to TRBJ2-1, with TRBD2 matching over 11 bases. CDR1 and CDR2 (germline): SNHLY, FYNNEI. V trimming: 7 bases; J trimming: 8 bases; junction bases outside the gene matches: 10. The CDR3 contains 15 residues. The CDR3 spells CASKKLTSGDDEQFF. CDR3 nucleotides: TGTGCCAGCAAAAAGCTGACTAGCGGGGATGATGAGCAGTTCTTC.

The sample holds a few counts of this clonotype. The chain joins TRBV4-2 to TRBJ1-1; the D gene is possibly TRBD1 (6 bases). In germline, CDR1 is LGHNA, CDR2 YNFKEQ. V shed 3 bases and J shed 3 bases, with 11 bases lying between them. The CDR3 spans 14 residues. The CDR3 bases are TGTGCCAGCAGCCATGAACAGGGTTACACTGAAGCTTTCTTT. Amino acids: CASSHEQGYTEAFF.

This clonotype was seen ten or more times. The rearrangement joins TRBV7-2 to TRBJ2-1; TRBD1 matches 12 bases. Per the germline V gene, CDR1 is SGHTA and CDR2 is FQGNSA. This CDR3 is 16 amino acids long. V shed 2 bases, J shed 10 bases, and the junction held 9 bases outside the gene matches. The CDR3 spells CASSLTTGTGGSEQFF. CDR3 in DNA: TGTGCCAGCAGCTTAACCACTGGGACAGGGGGCTCGGAGCAGTTCTTC.

This clonotype was seen more than once but under ten times. A junction boundary mismatches the germline segment, possibly from a read error. The rearrangement uses TRBV5-6 and TRBJ2-1, with 9 bases matching TRBD1. Germline-derived CDR1 and CDR2 are SGHDT and YYEEEE. The CDR3 length is 15 residues. CDR3 nucleotides: TGTGCCAGCAGTTTGGTCGGGACAGGGACCGGTGAGCAGTTCTTC. Translated, it gives CASSLVGTGTGEQFF.

This clonotype was picked up a small number of times. The chain joins TRBV24-1 to TRBJ2-3, with D uncertain. The germline V gene encodes CDR1 KGHDR and CDR2 SFDVKD. The CDR3 is 12 residues long. Between the trimmed V and J ends, which lost 4 bases and 3 bases, there was a span of 4 bases. CDR3 DNA: TGTGCCACCAGTGACCGTACAGATACGCAGTATTTT. Translating it yields CATSDRTDTQYF.

This clonotype was seen repeatedly, ten times or more. The chain employs TRBV7-9 and TRBJ2-3, with TRBD1 identical over 7 bases. The CDR3 is 15 amino acids. Germline CDR1 and CDR2: SEHNR and FQNEAQ (reference sequence). The trim removed 5 bases at V and 4 bases at J, leaving 9 bases unmatched. The CDR3 here is CASSIPTGLSDTQYF. The CDR3 bases are TGTGCCAGCAGCATCCCGACAGGGTTGTCAGATACGCAGTATTTT.

This clonotype was seen repeatedly, ten times or more. CDR3: CASSLEGQGTVATRGNTIYF. CDR3 sequence (DNA): TGTGCCAGCAGCCTCGAGGGACAGGGGACGGTTGCTACAAGGGGAAACACCATATATTTT. This sequence joins TRBV7-6 and TRBJ1-3; 10 bases are a match to TRBD1. Looked up from germline, CDR1 is SGHVS and CDR2 is FNYEAQ. The CDR3 covers 20 residues. The V segment lost 5 bases and the J segment 4 bases; nucleotides outside the gene matches: 20.

Here the CDR3 DNA reads TGTGCCAGCAGTTACCCCAGCCTCGCAGCCTATGGCTACACCTTC. Translating it yields CASSYPSLAAYGYTF. The chain uses TRBV6-2 or TRBV6-3 and TRBJ1-2; D remains ambiguous. V was cut by 2 bases and J by 4 bases, with 14 bases left in between. This CDR3 has 15 residues. Germline V gene sequence: CDR1 MNHEY, CDR2 SVGEGT.

This clonotype has only a few counts. A much bigger clone sits one base away, suggesting this may be a read error. The gene calls are TRBV27 and TRBJ2-3; D call uncertain. The CDR3 spans 11 residues. Germline V lookup: CDR1 MNHEY, CDR2 SMNVEV (reference sequence). V was pared by 7 bases and J by 2 bases, with 4 bases between. The CDR3 DNA follows: TGTGCCAGCATCTCCACAGATACGCAGTATTTT. This gives the protein CASISTDTQYF.

The rearrangement joins TRBV7-9 to TRBJ2-2; the match to TRBD1 covers 8 bases. This CDR3 spans 15 amino acids. The germline gives CDR1 SEHNR, CDR2 FQNEAQ (reference sequence). The J segment lost 2 bases and the V segment lost 5 bases, leaving 4 bases of the junction unmatched. CDR3 in DNA: TGTGCCAGCAGCCCGGACAGGGAAAACACCGGGGAGCTGTTTTTT. Its protein product is CASSPDRENTGELFF.

The rearrangement uses TRBV29-1 and TRBJ1-2; D is uncertain. The germline V gene has CDR1 SQVTM and CDR2 ANQGSEA. Between the trimmed V and J ends, which lost 1 base and 5 bases, there was a span of 11 bases. This CDR3 is built from 13 residues. The CDR3 sequence: CSVEGGYQYGYTF. In DNA form, the CDR3 reads TGCAGCGTTGAAGGAGGGTATCAGTATGGCTACACCTTC.

This clonotype was detected a few times. The gene calls are TRBV5-6 and TRBJ2-3; 10 bases line up with TRBD2. V was pared by 4 bases and J by 6 bases, with 8 bases of the junction left unmatched. CDR3 length equals 15 residues. CDR1 is SGHDT, CDR2 YYEEEE, per germline. The CDR3 is CASSPVAGGRDTQYF. The CDR3 nucleotides are TGTGCCAGCAGCCCAGTAGCGGGGGGTCGGGATACGCAGTATTTT.

The table lists this clonotype with a few counts. The gene calls are TRBV28 and TRBJ1-1, with D perhaps TRBD1 (5 bases). The CDR3 has 16 residues. Germline V lookup: CDR1 MDHEN, CDR2 SYDVKM. V was pared by 6 bases and J by 5 bases, with 22 bases between. CDR3 nucleotide sequence: TGTGCCAGCAGATCCGACGACAGTTGGCCAGTAACTGAAGCTTTCTTT. This sequence encodes CASRSDDSWPVTEAFF.

The chain recombines TRBV5-1 with TRBJ1-6; TRBD1 agrees at 11 bases. CDR3 length equals 15 residues. CDR1 and CDR2 from the germline V gene are SGHRS and YFSETQ. The V and J ends lost 3 bases and 6 bases, in that order; junction bases with no gene match: 2. The CDR3 here is CASSWGQGVNSPLHF. The CDR3 DNA follows: TGCGCCAGCAGCTGGGGACAGGGGGTTAATTCACCCCTCCACTTT. Full variable domain (outside the CDR3, taken from reference TRBV5-1 and TRBJ1-6): KAGVTQTPRYLIKTRGQQVTLSCSPISGHRSVSWYQQTPGQGLQFLFEYFSETQRNKGNFPGRFSGRQFSNSRSEMNVSTLELGDSALYLCASSWGQGVNSPLHFGNGTRLTVT.

This clonotype was recorded a few times. The chain joins TRBV15 to TRBJ2-3; no clear D gene. Germline CDR1 reads LNHNV; CDR2 reads YYDKDF (reference sequence). V was clipped by 0 bases and J by 5 bases, with 9 bases between them. The length of the CDR3 is 14 residues. The CDR3 is CATSRDLVGDTQYF. CDR3 nucleotides: TGTGCCACCAGCAGAGATCTCGTAGGAGATACGCAGTATTTT.

This clonotype occurred a few times. V and J are TRBV2 and TRBJ1-1; possible D gene TRBD1, 6 bases. The germline CDR1 and CDR2 sequences are SNHLY and FYNNEI. V was cut by 5 bases and J by 3 bases, with 16 bases left in between. The length of the CDR3 is 15 residues. The CDR3 sequence: CASSPERGADTEAFF. As DNA, the CDR3 is TGTGCCAGCAGTCCGGAGAGGGGGGCGGACACTGAAGCTTTCTTT.

V is TRBV12-3 or TRBV12-4 and J is TRBJ2-3; TRBD2 is a possible D gene (5 bases). V was cut by 3 bases and J by 2 bases, with 12 bases left in between. The CDR3 is made up of 15 amino acids. The CDR3 DNA sequence: TGTGCCAGCAGTTTCGTAGGACTCTTCACAGATACGCAGTATTTT. It is translated as CASSFVGLFTDTQYF.